These 15 T cell receptor beta chains were sequenced from one sample in a study of blood T cell repertoires in COVID-19. Assay used: immunoSEQ multiplex PCR; TCRdb lists only in-frame clones, some missing. The table shows 90,000 to 100,000 clones, with less than 85% occurring only once. Sequencing was performed on peripheral blood. The receptors here all came from an elderly man with acute or convalescent COVID-19.

This chain's CDR3 is CSVVVGVDTQYF. DNA of the CDR3: TGCAGCGTTGTGGTGGGCGTAGATACGCAGTATTTT. The chain recombines TRBV29-1 with TRBJ2-3; D is unresolved. The CDR3 loop spans 12 amino acids. V was cut by 4 bases and J by 5 bases, with 10 bases left in between. CDR1 is SQVTM and CDR2 is ANQGSEA in the germline V gene.

This chain links TRBV5-8 with TRBJ1-1, with D maybe TRBD1 (6 bases). The V gene lost 4 bases and the J gene lost 6 bases, with 19 bases spanning the gap. This CDR3 spans 15 amino acids. CDR1 and CDR2 from the germline V gene are SGHTS and YDEGEE. The CDR3 spells CASSPRGPAGAEAFF. The CDR3 DNA reads TGTGCCAGCAGCCCTCGGGGTCCGGCAGGGGCTGAAGCTTTCTTT.

This clone was recorded only once. This chain connects TRBV28 to TRBJ2-5, with a weak D call TRBD2 (5 bases). Per the germline V gene, CDR1 is MDHEN and CDR2 is SYDVKM. This CDR3 region has 13 residues. Trimming cost V 1 base and J 4 bases, with 7 bases left between them. CDR3 bases: TGTGCCAGCAGTTTATCTGGACTAGAGACCCAGTACTTC. Its protein is CASSLSGLETQYF.

The V gene is TRBV4-3, the J gene TRBJ1-1; D is undetermined. Looked up from germline, CDR1 is LGHNA and CDR2 is YSLEER. Trimming took 0 bases from V and 2 from J, leaving 22 bases between them. The CDR3 has 19 residues. CDR3 amino acids: CASSQDNPWSEAANTEAFF. CDR3 DNA sequence: TGCGCCAGCAGCCAAGATAACCCCTGGAGTGAGGCAGCCAACACTGAAGCTTTCTTT.

V and J are TRBV4-3 and TRBJ1-1; weak D call: TRBD1 (5 bases). CDR3 length: 13 amino acids. V gave up 1 base and J gave up 4 bases, with 7 bases separating them. Germline CDR1 is LGHNA and CDR2 is YSLEER. This CDR3 is CASSQVGGTEAFF. The CDR3 DNA sequence: TGCGCCAGCAGCCAAGTGGGGGGCACTGAAGCTTTCTTT.

In this sample, this clone turned up a few times. This chain connects TRBV10-1 to TRBJ2-7, with 10 bases that match TRBD2. Germline trimming cut 2 bases from V and 2 bases from J; bases unmatched to any gene: 3. The CDR3 spans 15 residues. CDR1 and CDR2 (germline): WNHNN, SYGVQD (reference sequence). This CDR3 is CASSEGTSATYEQYF. DNA of the CDR3: TGCGCCAGCAGTGAGGGGACTAGCGCAACCTACGAGCAGTACTTC.

The chain is built from TRBV5-1 and TRBJ2-7; 8 bases are a match to TRBD1. The germline gives CDR1 SGHRS, CDR2 YFSETQ. V lost 4 bases to trimming and J lost 6 bases; unmatched junction nucleotides: 9. This CDR3 is built from 14 residues. CDR3 DNA sequence: TGCGCCAGCAGCCCTACAGGGGGGAACCGCGAGCAGTACTTC. This translates into CASSPTGGNREQYF.

The V call is TRBV4-2, the J call TRBJ2-7; TRBD2 matches 8 bases. V was clipped by 0 bases and J by 2 bases; unmatched bases: 12. The CDR3 covers 18 residues. Germline V lookup: CDR1 LGHNA, CDR2 YNFKEQ. The CDR3 loop reads CASSQERAGGRVPYEQYF. DNA for the CDR3: TGTGCCAGCAGCCAAGAAAGGGCGGGGGGCAGGGTACCCTACGAGCAGTACTTC.

V is TRBV19 and J is TRBJ2-7; 7 bases are shared with TRBD1. The germline V gene has CDR1 LNHDA and CDR2 SQIVND (reference sequence). This CDR3 has 12 amino acids. The ends lost 6 bases at V and 6 bases at J; junction bases unmatched: 5. In DNA, the CDR3 is TGTGCCAGTAGGGAGCCAGGGGGCGAGCAGTACTTC. Encoded protein: CASREPGGEQYF.

V and J are TRBV5-8 and TRBJ1-1; possibly TRBD1 for D (5 bases). Between the trimmed V and J ends, which lost 5 bases and 4 bases, there was a span of 15 bases. This CDR3 contains 14 residues. Germline V lookup: CDR1 SGHTS, CDR2 YDEGEE. This chain's CDR3 is CASREGDLGTEAFF. The CDR3, as DNA: TGTGCCAGCAGGGAAGGGGACTTGGGCACTGAAGCTTTCTTT.

This clone came up once. The chain is built from TRBV7-9 and TRBJ2-1; D is uncertain. This CDR3 is 13 amino acids long. Trimming left V 1 base short and J 5 bases short, with 6 bases between. The germline CDR1 and CDR2 sequences are SEHNR and FQNEAQ (reference sequence). The CDR3 loop reads CASSLVVNNEQFF. CDR3 nucleotide sequence: TGTGCCAGCAGCTTAGTAGTCAACAATGAGCAGTTCTTC.

The chain has TRBV28 and TRBJ2-1, with no clear D. In germline, CDR1 is MDHEN, CDR2 SYDVKM. The CDR3 runs 16 residues. V lost 3 bases and J lost 5, with 17 bases in between. The CDR3 DNA reads TGTGCCAGCAGTTTCTCTTTCCGGTTTGGAGACAATGAGCAGTTCTTC. It is translated as CASSFSFRFGDNEQFF.

CDR3: CASSEMGQGAGETQYF. The CDR3 region has the DNA TGCGCCAGCAGCGAAATGGGACAGGGGGCGGGAGAGACCCAGTACTTC. The rearrangement joins TRBV5-1 to TRBJ2-5, with TRBD1 matching 12 bases. The V gene end was trimmed by 4 bases and the J gene end by 4 bases; junction bases not matched to a gene: 8. CDR3 length: 16 residues. Germline loops: CDR1 SGHRS, CDR2 YFSETQ. Combining the CDR3 with reference TRBV5-1 and TRBJ2-5 gives the whole variable domain KAGVTQTPRYLIKTRGQQVTLSCSPISGHRSVSWYQQTPGQGLQFLFEYFSETQRNKGNFPGRFSGRQFSNSRSEMNVSTLELGDSALYLCASSEMGQGAGETQYFGPGTRLLVL.

The chain carries TRBV9 and TRBJ2-7, with unresolved D. The CDR3 extends over 15 amino acids. CDR1 is SGDLS and CDR2 is YYNGEE in the germline V gene. V lost 0 bases to trimming and J lost 3 bases, with 13 bases between them. The CDR3 spells CASSVAENSFYEQYF. The CDR3, as DNA: TGTGCCAGCAGCGTAGCTGAGAACAGCTTCTACGAGCAGTACTTC.

CDR3 loop: CASSPAKRLKQYF. CDR3 in DNA: TGTGCCAGCAGTCCAGCGAAGAGATTGAAGCAGTATTTT. The rearrangement links TRBV28 to TRBJ2-3; D gene ambiguous. The CDR3 is 13 amino acids. CDR1 is MDHEN, CDR2 SYDVKM, per germline. V lost 5 bases to trimming and J lost 11 bases, with 17 bases between them.